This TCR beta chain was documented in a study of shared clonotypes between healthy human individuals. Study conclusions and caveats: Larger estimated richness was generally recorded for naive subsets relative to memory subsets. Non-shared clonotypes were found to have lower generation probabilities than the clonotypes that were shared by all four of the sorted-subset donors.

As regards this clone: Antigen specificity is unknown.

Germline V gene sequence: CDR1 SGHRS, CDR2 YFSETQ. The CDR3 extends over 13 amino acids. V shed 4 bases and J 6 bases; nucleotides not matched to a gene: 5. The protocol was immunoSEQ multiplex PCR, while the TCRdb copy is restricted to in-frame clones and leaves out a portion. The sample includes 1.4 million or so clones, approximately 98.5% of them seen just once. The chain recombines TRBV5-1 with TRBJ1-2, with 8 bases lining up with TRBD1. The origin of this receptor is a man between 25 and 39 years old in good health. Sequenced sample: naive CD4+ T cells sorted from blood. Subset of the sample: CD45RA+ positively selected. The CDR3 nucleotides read TGCGCCAGCAGCACGGACAGGGCAGATGGCTACACCTTC. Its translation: CASSTDRADGYTF. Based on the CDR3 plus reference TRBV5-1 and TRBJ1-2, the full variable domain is KAGVTQTPRYLIKTRGQQVTLSCSPISGHRSVSWYQQTPGQGLQFLFEYFSETQRNKGNFPGRFSGRQFSNSRSEMNVSTLELGDSALYLCASSTDRADGYTFGSGTRLTVV.